A single sample is the source of the 22 T cell receptor beta chains below, sequenced in a study of blood T cells in healthy people across ages. Through a sample-barcoded 5' primer and a J-beta primer mix, a second PCR was run for roughly 7 to 11 cycles. From the 5' RACE reads, TCRdb called clonotypes with MiXCR, one entry per CDR3 protein. The repertoire includes some 1.8 million distinct CDR3 sequences, around 40% of them detected once, and 23% sits in the top ten. The material sequenced was blood. These receptors were collected from a human donor in good health.

In its sample, this clonotype was seen a few times. The chain has TRBV7-9 and TRBJ2-7, with a possible D match to TRBD1 (6 bases). V shed 4 bases and J shed 2 bases, with 12 bases lying between them. This CDR3 comprises 14 residues. Germline V gene data show CDR1 as SEHNR and CDR2 as FQNEAQ (reference sequence). CDR3 region: CASSSVDRAYEQYF. Written as DNA, the CDR3 is TGTGCCAGCAGCTCGGTGGACAGAGCCTACGAGCAGTACTTC. Filled out from reference TRBV7-9 and TRBJ2-7, the complete variable domain reads DTGVSQNPRHKITKRGQNVTFRCDPISEHNRLYWYRQTLGQGPEFLTYFQNEAQLEKSRLLSDRFSAERPKGSFSTLEIQRTEQGDSAMYLCASSSVDRAYEQYFGPGTRLTVT.

This clonotype was recorded a few times. The rearrangement links TRBV27 to TRBJ2-4, with D tentatively TRBD2 (6 bases). Between the trimmed V and J ends, which lost 5 bases and 13 bases, there was a span of 15 bases. The germline V gene encodes CDR1 MNHEY and CDR2 SMNVEV (reference sequence). The CDR3 totals 12 residues. The CDR3 DNA sequence: TGTGCCAGCAGTGGGGACTTGGGTGAGCAGTACTTC. Protein sequence: CASSGDLGEQYF.

The chain carries TRBV9 and TRBJ2-7; D gene uncertain. Trimming pared 0 bases from V and 4 bases from J, leaving 11 bases between. The CDR3 covers 14 residues. The germline gives CDR1 SGDLS, CDR2 YYNGEE. This chain's CDR3 is CASSVGGTEYEQYF. Written as DNA, the CDR3 is TGTGCCAGCAGCGTAGGGGGAACGGAATACGAGCAGTACTTC.

The chain employs TRBV7-2 and TRBJ1-2, with D possibly being TRBD1 (6 bases). CDR1 SGHTA and CDR2 FQGNSA come from the germline V gene. The CDR3 is 14 amino acids. V lost 4 bases and J 4 bases, leaving 13 bases between the germline ends. The CDR3 DNA is TGTGCCAGCAGCTCGGACAGACAAATCTATGGCTACACCTTC. Its translation: CASSSDRQIYGYTF.

This clonotype was seen only a few times. The V call is TRBV12-5, the J call TRBJ2-4; a possible D gene is TRBD1 (6 bases). The CDR3 length is 18 residues. The germline gives CDR1 LGHNT, CDR2 FRNRAP. Trimming removed 5 bases at V and 0 bases at J, with 20 bases between. CDR3 loop: CASGPNPGQRLAKNIQYF. The CDR3 DNA is TGTGCTAGTGGTCCGAATCCTGGACAGCGTCTAGCCAAAAACATTCAGTACTTC.

This clonotype was picked up a small number of times. V is TRBV29-1 and J is TRBJ2-7, with D uncertain. The CDR3 contains 15 residues. V lost 4 bases to trimming and J lost 3 bases, with 19 bases between them. Germline assignment: CDR1 SQVTM and CDR2 ANQGSEA. As DNA, the CDR3 is TGCAGCGTTGTATCTTTACAACCTGGGGTCTACGAGCAGTACTTC. It yields the protein CSVVSLQPGVYEQYF.

The chain joins TRBV11-3 to TRBJ2-3; D not certain. The V gene lost 2 bases and the J gene lost 2 bases, with 20 bases spanning the gap. CDR3 length equals 18 residues. Germline CDR1 reads SGHNT; CDR2 reads YENEEA. CDR3 protein: CASSLLRRRLDLTDTQYF. For the CDR3, the DNA is TGTGCCAGCAGCTTACTTAGACGGCGATTGGACCTCACAGATACGCAGTATTTT.

CDR3 amino acids: CASSLGEDSPLHF. CDR3 nucleotides: TGCGCCAGCAGCTTGGGCGAGGATTCACCCCTCCACTTT. V and J are TRBV5-1 and TRBJ1-6; D is ambiguous. Germline V gene sequence: CDR1 SGHRS, CDR2 YFSETQ. V lost 0 bases to trimming and J lost 8 bases, with 6 bases between them. The CDR3 has 13 residues.

The rearrangement joins TRBV15 to TRBJ2-3, with TRBD2 matching 10 bases. CDR1 is LNHNV and CDR2 is YYDKDF in the germline V gene (reference sequence). Trimming cost V 2 bases and J 0 bases; bases outside gene matches: 14. This CDR3 spans 20 amino acids. CDR3 region: CATSRSRGLAEITSTDTQYF. The CDR3 DNA reads as TGTGCCACCAGCAGATCCCGTGGACTAGCGGAGATTACTAGCACAGATACGCAGTATTTT.

This clonotype was counted a few times. The chain combines TRBV7-2 with TRBJ2-7; D is possibly TRBD1 (6 bases). The CDR3 has 14 amino acids. The V end was cut by 6 bases, the J end by 4 bases, with 16 bases between. Per the germline V gene, CDR1 is SGHTA and CDR2 is FQGNSA. CDR3 in amino acids: CASRSSGHPYEQYF. The CDR3 DNA reads as TGTGCCAGCAGATCGTCGGGACACCCATACGAGCAGTACTTC.

This clonotype was seen a few times. This chain links TRBV12-3 or TRBV12-4 with TRBJ1-1; D is ambiguous. The CDR3 runs 12 residues. V was trimmed by 3 bases and J by 9 bases, leaving 11 bases between them. DNA of the CDR3: TGTGCCAGCAGTTTTCCCGGAAGCAAAGCTTTCTTT. Protein sequence: CASSFPGSKAFF.

This clonotype appeared many times. The chain has TRBV29-1 and TRBJ2-5, with D possibly being TRBD1 (5 bases). CDR1 is SQVTM and CDR2 is ANQGSEA in the germline V gene. V lost 7 bases and J lost 2, with 8 bases in between. The CDR3 covers 11 residues. The CDR3 sequence: CSGRQQETQYF. CDR3 nucleotides: TGCAGCGGTAGACAGCAAGAGACCCAGTACTTC.

As DNA, the CDR3 is TGTGCCAGCAGTTACGGGGGGCAGGACTATGGCTACACCTTC. Translation gives CASSYGGQDYGYTF. The chain employs TRBV6-5 and TRBJ1-2; a possible D gene is TRBD1 (6 bases). Germline V gene sequence: CDR1 MNHEY, CDR2 SVGAGI. The CDR3 length is 14 residues. V was cut by 2 bases and J by 3 bases, with 10 bases left in between.

This chain connects TRBV20-1 to TRBJ1-4; no clear D. This CDR3 contains 10 residues. CDR1 DFQATT and CDR2 SNEGSKA come from the germline V gene (reference sequence). V was trimmed by 3 bases and J by 8 bases, leaving 4 bases between them. The DNA for the CDR3 is TGCAGTGCTAGGGAAGAAAAACTGTTTTTT. As protein: CSAREEKLFF.

The chain uses TRBV20-1 and TRBJ2-1, with D tentatively TRBD1 (5 bases). Germline assignment: CDR1 DFQATT and CDR2 SNEGSKA (reference sequence). V was clipped by 8 bases and J by 5 bases, with 16 bases between them. The CDR3 consists of 13 residues. CDR3 region: CSTTPDRDNEQFF. CDR3 nucleotide sequence: TGCAGTACCACACCCGACAGAGACAATGAGCAGTTCTTC.

On this clonotype itself: Since no conserved phenylalanine or tryptophan closes the CDR3, a read error is the likely cause. V gene TRBV6-5 combines with J gene TRBJ1-2; 8 nucleotides agree with TRBD1. V trimming: 6 bases; J trimming: 1 base; junction bases outside the gene matches: 4. Germline CDR1 reads MNHEY; CDR2 reads SVGAGI. The CDR3 runs 14 residues. The CDR3 loop is CASRKTGGNYGYTL. DNA for the CDR3: TGTGCCAGCAGGAAAACAGGGGGTAACTATGGCTACACCCTC.

This clonotype was found once. This chain connects TRBV28 to TRBJ1-1, with D possibly being TRBD1 (5 bases). The CDR3 extends over 14 amino acids. Germline CDR1 and CDR2: MDHEN and SYDVKM. The V end was cut by 1 base, the J end by 5 bases, with 11 bases between. The CDR3 DNA is TGTGCCAGCAGTTTATTGGGGGGACGGACTGAAGCTTTCTTT. This codes for CASSLLGGRTEAFF.

This clonotype appeared a few times. The genes are TRBV28 and TRBJ2-1; unclear D gene. Trimming took off 6 bases at V and 5 bases at J, with 14 bases between the two ends. The CDR3 loop spans 14 amino acids. Germline CDR1 and CDR2: MDHEN and SYDVKM. CDR3 sequence reads: CASSGQLLNNEQFF. CDR3 coding DNA: TGTGCCAGCAGCGGGCAGCTCCTGAACAATGAGCAGTTCTTC.

This chain joins TRBV7-9 and TRBJ1-1; D uncertain. Deletions cut 9 bases from V and 5 bases from J, with 13 bases between. Per the germline V gene, CDR1 is SEHNR and CDR2 is FQNEAQ (reference sequence). This CDR3 contains 12 residues. Written as DNA, the CDR3 is TGTGCCAGTTTGGAGGTTTCAACTGAAGCTTTCTTT. Its protein product is CASLEVSTEAFF.

This clonotype turned up a few times. This sequence joins TRBV20-1 and TRBJ2-3; tentatively, D is TRBD1 (6 bases). Germline CDR1 DFQATT, CDR2 SNEGSKA (reference sequence). The V gene lost 6 bases and the J gene lost 2 bases, with 15 bases spanning the gap. The CDR3 sequence is 14 residues long. Written as DNA, the CDR3 is TGCAGTGCGCCGTTACAGGGATCCACAGATACGCAGTATTTT. Its protein is CSAPLQGSTDTQYF.

V gene TRBV7-2 combines with J gene TRBJ2-4; D remains unclear. The J call may be in error: the DNA end matches TRBJ2-7 better. The CDR3 is made up of 13 amino acids. Looked up from germline, CDR1 is SGHTA and CDR2 is FQGNSA. The chain's CDR3 is CASSLGSRSEQYF. The CDR3 DNA reads TGTGCCAGCAGCTTAGGCTCCCGGAGCGAGCAGTACTTC.

The chain uses TRBV20-1 and TRBJ2-7, with D possibly TRBD1 on 6 matching bases. The V gene lost 3 bases and the J gene lost 3 bases, with 12 bases spanning the gap. Germline lookup yields CDR1 DFQATT and CDR2 SNEGSKA (reference sequence). This CDR3 region has 13 residues. The CDR3 here is CSARGDTYYEQYF. For the CDR3, the DNA is TGCAGTGCTAGGGGGGACACCTACTACGAGCAGTACTTC.